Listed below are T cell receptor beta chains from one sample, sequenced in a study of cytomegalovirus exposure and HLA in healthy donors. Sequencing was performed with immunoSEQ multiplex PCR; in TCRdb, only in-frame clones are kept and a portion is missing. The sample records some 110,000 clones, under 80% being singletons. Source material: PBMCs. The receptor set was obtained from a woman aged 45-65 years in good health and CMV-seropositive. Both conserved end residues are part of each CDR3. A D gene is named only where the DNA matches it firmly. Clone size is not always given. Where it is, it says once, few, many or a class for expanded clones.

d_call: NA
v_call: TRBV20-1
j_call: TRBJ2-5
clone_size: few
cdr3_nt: TGCAGTGCCCCGACTATGGAGACCCAGTACTTC
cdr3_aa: CSAPTMETQYF

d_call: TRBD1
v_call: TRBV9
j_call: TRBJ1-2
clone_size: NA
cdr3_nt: TGTGCCAGCAGCGTAGACATAACGGACAGGGATGCCTATGGCTACACCTTC
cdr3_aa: CASSVDITDRDAYGYTF

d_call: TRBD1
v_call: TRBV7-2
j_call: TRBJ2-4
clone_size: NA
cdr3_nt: TGTGCCAGCAGCTCGGACAGGAGCTCCTTAGCCAAAAACATTCAGTACTTC
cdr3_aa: CASSSDRSSLAKNIQYF

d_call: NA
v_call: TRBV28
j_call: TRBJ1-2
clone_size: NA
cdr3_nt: TGTGCCAGCAGTTCCGAATACGGGGCTAACTATGGCTACACCTTC
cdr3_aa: CASSSEYGANYGYTF

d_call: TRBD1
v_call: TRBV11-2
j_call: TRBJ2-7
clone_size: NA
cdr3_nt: TGTGCCAGCAGCTTAAATCCGGGACAGGGCTACGAGCAGTACTTC
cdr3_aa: CASSLNPGQGYEQYF

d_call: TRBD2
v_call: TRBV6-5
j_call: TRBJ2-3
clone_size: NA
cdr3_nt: TGTGCCAGCAGAACCGGGACTAGCGGGGCGCTGCAGTATTTT
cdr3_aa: CASRTGTSGALQYF

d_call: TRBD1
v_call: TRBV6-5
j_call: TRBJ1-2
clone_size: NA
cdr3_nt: TGTGCCAGCAGTCTAACAGGGGGCGATGGCTACACCTTC
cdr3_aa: CASSLTGGDGYTF

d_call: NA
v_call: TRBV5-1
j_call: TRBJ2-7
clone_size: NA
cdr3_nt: TGCGCCAGCAGCGTCGATCTCAGGGGCCCCCTTATCTACGAGCAGTACTTC
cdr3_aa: CASSVDLRGPLIYEQYF

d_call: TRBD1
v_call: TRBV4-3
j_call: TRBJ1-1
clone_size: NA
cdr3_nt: TGCGCCAGCAGACCTAAGGACAGGGGACCCACTGAAGCTTTCTTT
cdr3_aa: CASRPKDRGPTEAFF

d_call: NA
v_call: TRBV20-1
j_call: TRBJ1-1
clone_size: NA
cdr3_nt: TGCAGTGCAGGGGGGGACCGGGCTTTCTTT
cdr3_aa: CSAGGDRAFF

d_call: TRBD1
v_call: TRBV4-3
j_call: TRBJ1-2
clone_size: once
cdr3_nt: TGCGCCAGCAGCCAAGATCGGGGACAGGGGGCGTTGGAATACACCTTC
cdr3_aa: CASSQDRGQGALEYTF

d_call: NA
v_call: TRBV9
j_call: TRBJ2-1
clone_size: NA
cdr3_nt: TGTGCCAGCAGCGTAGATTGGACAGACTACAATGAGCAGTTCTTC
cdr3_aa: CASSVDWTDYNEQFF

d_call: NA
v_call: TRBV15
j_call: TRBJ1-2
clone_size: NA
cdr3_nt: TGTGCCACCAGCAGAGAGTCCGGGGTCTATGGCTACACCTTC
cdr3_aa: CATSRESGVYGYTF

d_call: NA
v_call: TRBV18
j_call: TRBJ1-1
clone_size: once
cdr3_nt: TGTGCCAGCTCACCACAGCGAGAAACTGAAGCTTTCTTT
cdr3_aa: CASSPQRETEAFF

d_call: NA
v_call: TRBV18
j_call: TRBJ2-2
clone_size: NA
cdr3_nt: TGTGCCAGCTCACCTTCAAACACCGGGGAGCTGTTTTTT
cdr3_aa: CASSPSNTGELFF

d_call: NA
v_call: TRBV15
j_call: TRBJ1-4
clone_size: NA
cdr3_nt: TGTGCCACCAGCAGAGATGTACAGGTGAATGAAAAACTGTTTTTT
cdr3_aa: CATSRDVQVNEKLFF

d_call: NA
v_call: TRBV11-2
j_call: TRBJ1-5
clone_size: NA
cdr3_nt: TGTGCCAGCAGCGTCTATAGCAATCAGCCCCAGCATTTT
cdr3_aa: CASSVYSNQPQHF

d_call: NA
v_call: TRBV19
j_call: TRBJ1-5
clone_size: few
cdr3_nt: TGTGCCAGTAGTATAGTCGGGGGTTTCAGCAATCAGCCCCAGCATTTT
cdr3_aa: CASSIVGGFSNQPQHF

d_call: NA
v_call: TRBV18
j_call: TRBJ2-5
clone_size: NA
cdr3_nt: TGTGCCAGCTCACCAGGACTACGGGGAGAGACCCAGTACTTC
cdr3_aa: CASSPGLRGETQYF

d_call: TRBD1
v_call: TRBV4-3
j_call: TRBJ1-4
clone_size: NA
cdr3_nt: TGCGCCAGCAGCCAGACAGGAGGGAGACAGGGGGCGCGAAAACTGTTTTTT
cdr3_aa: CASSQTGGRQGARKLFF

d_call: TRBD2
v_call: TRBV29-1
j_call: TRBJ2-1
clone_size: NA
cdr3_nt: TGCAGCGTTGATTCCTCTTGGGGTAGCGGGAGCGGTAGTGAGCAGTTCTTC
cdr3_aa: CSVDSSWGSGSGSEQFF

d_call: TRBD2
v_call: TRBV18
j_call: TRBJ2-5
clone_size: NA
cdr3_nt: TGTGCCAGCTCCTACGCGGGAGGGGCAGAGACCCAGTACTTC
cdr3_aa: CASSYAGGAETQYF

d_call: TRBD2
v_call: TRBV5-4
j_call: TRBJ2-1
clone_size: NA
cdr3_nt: TGTGCCAGCAGCTCCCGAACGGGACTAGCGGGCAATGAGCAGTTCTTC
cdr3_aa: CASSSRTGLAGNEQFF

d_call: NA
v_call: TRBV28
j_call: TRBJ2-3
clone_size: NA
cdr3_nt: TGTGCCAGCACTTCGGGACACCCCACAGATACGCAGTATTTT
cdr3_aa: CASTSGHPTDTQYF

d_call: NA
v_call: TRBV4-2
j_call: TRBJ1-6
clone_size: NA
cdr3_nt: TGTGCCAGCAGCCAAGATTTTGACAGCAATAATTCACCCCTCCACTTT
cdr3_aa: CASSQDFDSNNSPLHF

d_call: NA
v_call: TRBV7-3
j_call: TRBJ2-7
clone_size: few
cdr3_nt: TGTGCCAGCAGCTTATCGCCGGACTACGACGAGCAGTACTTC
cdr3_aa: CASSLSPDYDEQYF

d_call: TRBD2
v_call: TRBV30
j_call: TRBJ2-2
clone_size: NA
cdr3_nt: TGTGCCTCCGGACAGGGTGGATGGACTAGCGGAGCGAACACCGGGGAGCTGTTTTTT
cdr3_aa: CASGQGGWTSGANTGELFF

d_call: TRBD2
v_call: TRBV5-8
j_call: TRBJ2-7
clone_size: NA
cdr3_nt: TGTGCCAGCAGCCCGGGACTAGCGGTTCACGAGCAGTACTTC
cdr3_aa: CASSPGLAVHEQYF

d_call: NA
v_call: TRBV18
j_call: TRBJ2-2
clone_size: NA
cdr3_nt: TGTGCCAGCTCACCATCACAGACAAACACCGGGGAGCTGTTTTTT
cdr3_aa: CASSPSQTNTGELFF

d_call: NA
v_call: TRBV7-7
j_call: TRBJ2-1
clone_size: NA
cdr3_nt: TGTGCCAGCAGCTTAGGGGGCGCTTTCGATGAGCAGTTCTTC
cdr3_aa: CASSLGGAFDEQFF

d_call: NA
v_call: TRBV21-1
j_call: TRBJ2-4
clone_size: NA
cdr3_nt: TGTGCCAGCAGCAAACAGGGTTGGGAACTAGCCAAAAACATTCAGTACTTC
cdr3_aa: CASSKQGWELAKNIQYF

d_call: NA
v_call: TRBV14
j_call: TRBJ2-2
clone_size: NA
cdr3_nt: TGTGCCAGCAGCCAAGATCGTCCCGGGGAGCTGTTTTTT
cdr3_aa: CASSQDRPGELFF

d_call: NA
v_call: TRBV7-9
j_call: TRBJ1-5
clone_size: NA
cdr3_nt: TGTGCCAGCAGCTCAACAGGGAATCAGCCCCAGCATTTT
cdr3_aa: CASSSTGNQPQHF

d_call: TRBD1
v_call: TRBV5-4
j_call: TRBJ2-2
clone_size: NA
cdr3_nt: TGTGCCAGCAGCTTTCAGGGGGCGTCGGACACCGGGGAGCTGTTTTTT
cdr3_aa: CASSFQGASDTGELFF

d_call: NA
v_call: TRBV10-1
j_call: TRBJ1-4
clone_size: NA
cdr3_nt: TGCGCCAGCAGTGATAGGACATCCGAGGAAAAACTGTTTTTT
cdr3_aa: CASSDRTSEEKLFF

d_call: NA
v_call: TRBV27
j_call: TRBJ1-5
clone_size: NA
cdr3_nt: TGTGCCCCCAGTCCAGGCGATCAGCCCCAGCATTTT
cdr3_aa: CAPSPGDQPQHF

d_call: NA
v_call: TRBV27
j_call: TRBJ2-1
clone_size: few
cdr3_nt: TGTGCCAGCAGTCCGGGTGGAGCGGGTCGCAATGAGCAGTTCTTC
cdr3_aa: CASSPGGAGRNEQFF

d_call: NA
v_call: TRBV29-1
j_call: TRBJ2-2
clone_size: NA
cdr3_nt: TGCAGCGTTGCCCAGTACACCGGGGAGCTGTTTTTT
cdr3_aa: CSVAQYTGELFF

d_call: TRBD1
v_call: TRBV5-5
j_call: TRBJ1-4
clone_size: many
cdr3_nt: TGTGCCAGCAGCTCACAGGGGGCCGGGGAAAAACTGTTTTTT
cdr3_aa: CASSSQGAGEKLFF

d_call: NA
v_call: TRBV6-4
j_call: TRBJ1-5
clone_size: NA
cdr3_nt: TGTGCCAGGTTCCCGGGGTCGTATCAGCCCCAGCATTTT
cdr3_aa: CARFPGSYQPQHF

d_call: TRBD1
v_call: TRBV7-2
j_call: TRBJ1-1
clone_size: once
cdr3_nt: TGTGCCAGCAGCCCACAACAGGGGGCTGGCACTGAAGCTTTCTTT
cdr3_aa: CASSPQQGAGTEAFF

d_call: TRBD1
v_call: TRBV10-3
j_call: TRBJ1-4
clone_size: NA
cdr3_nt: TGTGCCATCAGTGGGGCTGCAGGGGGGCCTGAAAAACTGTTTTTT
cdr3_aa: CAISGAAGGPEKLFF

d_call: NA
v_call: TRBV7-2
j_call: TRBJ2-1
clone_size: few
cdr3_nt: TGTGCCAGCAGCTTAGTCGGCGGGTTCGGATTAAGCTCCTACAATGAGCAGTTCTTC
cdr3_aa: CASSLVGGFGLSSYNEQFF

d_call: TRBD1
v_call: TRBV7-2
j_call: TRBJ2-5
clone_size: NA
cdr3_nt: TGTGCCAGCAGCTTAGCGACCACAGGGGGCGTCCCGAAGACCCAGTACTTC
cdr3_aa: CASSLATTGGVPKTQYF

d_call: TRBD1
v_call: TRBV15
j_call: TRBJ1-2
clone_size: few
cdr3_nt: TGTGCCACCGTCCCAGGGACAGGGGGGCTCCTGGACTATGGCTACACCTTC
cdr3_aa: CATVPGTGGLLDYGYTF

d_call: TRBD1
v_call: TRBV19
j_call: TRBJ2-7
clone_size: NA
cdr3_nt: TGTGCCAGTAGTCGCCAGGGGGCTTACGAGCAGTACTTC
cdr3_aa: CASSRQGAYEQYF

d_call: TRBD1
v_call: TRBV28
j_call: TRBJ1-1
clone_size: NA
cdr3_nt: TGTGCCAGCAGGACAGGGCCCACTGAAGCTTTCTTT
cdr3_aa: CASRTGPTEAFF

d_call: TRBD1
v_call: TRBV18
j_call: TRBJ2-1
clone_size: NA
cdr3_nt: TGTGCCAGCTCACCACCTAGTCCAGGGGGTGAGCAGTTCTTC
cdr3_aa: CASSPPSPGGEQFF

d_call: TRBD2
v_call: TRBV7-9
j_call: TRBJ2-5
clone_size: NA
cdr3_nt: TGTGCCCTTCAGGCGGGAGTGGTAGAGACCCAGTACTTC
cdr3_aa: CALQAGVVETQYF

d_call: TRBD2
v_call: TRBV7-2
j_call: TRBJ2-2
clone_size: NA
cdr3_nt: TGTGCCAGCAGCAACCCGGGACTAGCGATAGAGACCGGGGAGCTGTTTTTT
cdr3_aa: CASSNPGLAIETGELFF

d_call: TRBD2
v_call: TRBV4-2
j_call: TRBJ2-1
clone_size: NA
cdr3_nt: TGTGCCAGCAGCCAAGGCCGGGGGGAGGATGAGCAGTTCTTC
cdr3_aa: CASSQGRGEDEQFF

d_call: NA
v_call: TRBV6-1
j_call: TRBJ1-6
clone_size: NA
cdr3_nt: TGTGCCAGCAGTGATAAAGGACCCCCGGGAATTAATTCACCCCTCCACTTT
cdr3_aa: CASSDKGPPGINSPLHF

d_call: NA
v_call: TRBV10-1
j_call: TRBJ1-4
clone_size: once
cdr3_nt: TGCGCCAGCAGTGAGTTAGGGGATGCAACTAATGAAAAACTGTTTTTT
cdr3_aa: CASSELGDATNEKLFF

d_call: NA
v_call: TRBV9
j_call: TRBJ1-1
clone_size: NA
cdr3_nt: TGTGCCAGCAGCGTAGACGGGAGCACTGAAGCTTTCTTT
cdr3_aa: CASSVDGSTEAFF

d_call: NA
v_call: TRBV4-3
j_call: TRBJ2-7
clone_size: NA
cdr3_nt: TGCGCCAGCAGCCAAAATAAGGACATATCCGAGCAGTACTTC
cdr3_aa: CASSQNKDISEQYF

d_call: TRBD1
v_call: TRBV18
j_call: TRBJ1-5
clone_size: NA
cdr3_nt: TGTGCCAGCTCACCACGGGGACAGCCAGCCGATCAGCCCCAGCATTTT
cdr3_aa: CASSPRGQPADQPQHF

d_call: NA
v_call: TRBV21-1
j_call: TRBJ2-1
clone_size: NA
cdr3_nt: TGTGCCAGCAGTCCGGGACTAGCGTCCTCGAGCTCCTACAATGAGCAGTTCTTC
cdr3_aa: CASSPGLASSSSYNEQFF

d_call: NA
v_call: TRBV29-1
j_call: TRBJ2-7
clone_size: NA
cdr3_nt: TGCAGCGTTGCGGGGGGCCCCTACGAGCAGTACTTC
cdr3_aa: CSVAGGPYEQYF

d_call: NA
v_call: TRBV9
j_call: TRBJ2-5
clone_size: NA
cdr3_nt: TGTGCCAGCAGCTCACCGACTAGTAGGGTGGAGGAGACCCAGTACTTC
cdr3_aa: CASSSPTSRVEETQYF